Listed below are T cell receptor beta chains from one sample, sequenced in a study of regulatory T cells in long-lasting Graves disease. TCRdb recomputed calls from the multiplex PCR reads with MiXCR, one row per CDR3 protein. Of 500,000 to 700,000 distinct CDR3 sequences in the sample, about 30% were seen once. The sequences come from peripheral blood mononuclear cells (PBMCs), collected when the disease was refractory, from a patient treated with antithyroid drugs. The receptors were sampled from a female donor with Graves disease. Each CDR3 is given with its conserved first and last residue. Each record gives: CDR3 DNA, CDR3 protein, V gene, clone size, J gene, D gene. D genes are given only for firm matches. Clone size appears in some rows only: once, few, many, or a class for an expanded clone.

TGTGCCAGCGCCCAGGGAACCCAAGAGACCCAGTACTTC,CASAQGTQETQYF,TRBV11-2,many,TRBJ2-5,-
TGTGCCAGCAGCGGAGAAGGACAAGAAGCTTTCTTT,CASSGEGQEAFF,TRBV9,-,TRBJ1-1,-
TGTGCCAGCAGTAAATACCAGTTAGCGGGAGGGCCAGATACGCAGTATTTT,CASSKYQLAGGPDTQYF,TRBV2,-,TRBJ2-3,TRBD2
TGCGCCAGCAGCTTGACAGGGGGCGACCAAGAGACCCAGTACTTC,CASSLTGGDQETQYF,TRBV5-1,-,TRBJ2-5,TRBD1
TGTGCCTGGGGAACCTCTGGGGCCAACGTCCTGACTTTC,CAWGTSGANVLTF,TRBV30,-,TRBJ2-6,-
TGTGCCAGCAGTTTAGCAGGCCCCAGCTACGGGCAGTACTTC,CASSLAGPSYGQYF,TRBV12-3/TRBV12-4,-,TRBJ2-7,-
TGTGCCAGCAGCGCGGGGCGGAGGGCTAGAGAGACCCAGTACTTC,CASSAGRRARETQYF,TRBV5-6,-,TRBJ2-5,-
TGTGCCTCCAATCCTCACCAGAACACTGAAGCTTTCTTT,CASNPHQNTEAFF,TRBV10-3,-,TRBJ1-1,-
TGCGCCAGCAGCTTCGGGACAGCTTTTGAGCAGTACTTC,CASSFGTAFEQYF,TRBV5-1,-,TRBJ2-7,TRBD1
TGTGCCAGCAGTGAAGGACGGGGACAGGGAAGCTCCGAGCAGTACTTC,CASSEGRGQGSSEQYF,TRBV6-1,many,TRBJ2-7,TRBD1
TGCGCCAGCAGCGGCGACGGGGGCTACGAGCAGTACTTC,CASSGDGGYEQYF,TRBV5-1,-,TRBJ2-7,-
TGCAGTGTTAGATCCCTAGCGGGTAGCCAAGAGACCCAGTACTTC,CSVRSLAGSQETQYF,TRBV20-1,-,TRBJ2-5,TRBD2
TGCAGTGCTAGACAAAGCTCCTATAATTCACCCCTCCACTTT,CSARQSSYNSPLHF,TRBV20-1,few,TRBJ1-6,-
TGTGCCAGCAGTGAATGGAGGGAGGTTGGTGAAGCTTTCTTT,CASSEWREVGEAFF,TRBV6-1,-,TRBJ1-1,-
TGTGCCAGCAGTACCACAGGGGGGACTGAAGCTTTCTTT,CASSTTGGTEAFF,TRBV19,many,TRBJ1-1,TRBD1
TGTGCCAGCAGTTTTCAGGGGGCCGCCCTCTCTGGAAACACCATATATTTT,CASSFQGAALSGNTIYF,TRBV28,-,TRBJ1-3,TRBD1
TGCAGCGTTACTGACGGAAACACAAATAATGAAAAACTGTTTTTT,CSVTDGNTNNEKLFF,TRBV29-1,-,TRBJ1-4,-
TGCAGTGCTAGAGGGAACGGGGAATACGAGCAGTACTTC,CSARGNGEYEQYF,TRBV20-1,-,TRBJ2-7,-
TGTGCCAGCAGTTACCCATTCAACCGAGTCCCTGAAGCTTTCTTT,CASSYPFNRVPEAFF,TRBV6-2/TRBV6-3,-,TRBJ1-1,-
TGCAGTGCTAGTGCCTTCCAAGAGACCCAGTACTTC,CSASAFQETQYF,TRBV20-1,-,TRBJ2-5,-
TGTGCCAGCAGTTATAAGGGACAGACAAATGAAAAACTGTTTTTT,CASSYKGQTNEKLFF,TRBV6-5,-,TRBJ1-4,TRBD1
TGTGCCAGCAGCTTAGCCAAGAACACTGAAGCTTTCTTT,CASSLAKNTEAFF,TRBV5-1,many,TRBJ1-1,-
TGTGCCAGCAGCCAAGTCGGTTTAGGAGGCGGTTATGGCTACACCTTC,CASSQVGLGGGYGYTF,TRBV14,few,TRBJ1-2,-
TGTGCCAGCAGTGCCCGGGGGGGGCTGGACTATGGCTACACCTTC,CASSARGGLDYGYTF,TRBV27,few,TRBJ1-2,-
TGTGCCAGCAGTTACCGGACAGGGGATAATTCACCCCTCCACTTT,CASSYRTGDNSPLHF,TRBV6-5,-,TRBJ1-6,TRBD1
TGTGCCAGCAGTTTATGGTTGGGGGGTCCCAGAGCCCAAGAGACCCAGTACTTC,CASSLWLGGPRAQETQYF,TRBV28,few,TRBJ2-5,-
TGTGCCATCAGTGAATCCCTAGCGGGAGTTCAAGAGACCCAGTACTTC,CAISESLAGVQETQYF,TRBV10-3,-,TRBJ2-5,TRBD2
TGTGCCAGCAGCTTCGGCAGGGAAGCTGAAGCTTTCTTT,CASSFGREAEAFF,TRBV11-1,few,TRBJ1-1,-
TGTGCCAGCAGTCAGGGAAGGGGGATCACTGGAAACACCATATATTTT,CASSQGRGITGNTIYF,TRBV27,few,TRBJ1-3,-
TGTGCCAGCAGCCAAGACTACAGCTACGAGCAGTACTTC,CASSQDYSYEQYF,TRBV3-1,few,TRBJ2-7,-
TGTGCCAGCAGTGGGATCTCTTCCTGGAACACTGAAGCTTTCTTT,CASSGISSWNTEAFF,TRBV2,many,TRBJ1-1,-
TGTGCCAGCAGCCCGGACAGGGCTAACCAAGAGACCCAGTACTTC,CASSPDRANQETQYF,TRBV5-6,-,TRBJ2-5,TRBD1
TGTGCCAGCAGCTTTCTACCCCCCGTAAGGGAGCTGTTTTTT,CASSFLPPVRELFF,TRBV7-2,few,TRBJ2-2,-
TGTGCCAGCAGAGAGAGGGACCTGAACACTGAAGCTTTCTTT,CASRERDLNTEAFF,TRBV7-9,few,TRBJ1-1,-
TGTGCCATCAGTGAGTCAGTACAGCGTAATATTGAAGCTTTCTTT,CAISESVQRNIEAFF,TRBV10-3,few,TRBJ1-1,-
TGTGCCATTGCGCGGAATAGCAATCAGCCCCAGCATTTT,CAIARNSNQPQHF,TRBV27,few,TRBJ1-5,-
-,CASSTSDRGHTGELFF,TRBV12-3/TRBV12-4,-,TRBJ2-2,-
TGCAGCGTTGTTGGCGGGACAGGGCAACGGGTCTATGGCTACACCTTC,CSVVGGTGQRVYGYTF,TRBV29-1,-,TRBJ1-2,TRBD1
TGTGCTAGTGGTTTAGGGGGAAGGTTCGACTATGGCTACACCTTC,CASGLGGRFDYGYTF,TRBV12-5,-,TRBJ1-2,-
TGTGCCAGCAGCCCTCTCGTGTCGGTTACTCTCACTGAAGCTTTCTTT,CASSPLVSVTLTEAFF,TRBV7-2,few,TRBJ1-1,-
TGCGCCAGCAGCCAAGACGCCAGGATAGCGGGAGGGCCTGGTGGGGCCAACGTCCTGACTTTC,CASSQDARIAGGPGGANVLTF,TRBV4-1,-,TRBJ2-6,TRBD2
TGTGCCAGCAGTGAAAGACTAGCGGGAGGGCTCGAGGAGACCCAGTACTTC,CASSERLAGGLEETQYF,TRBV27,few,TRBJ2-5,TRBD2
TGTGCCAGCAGTTACGTTACCCCGGGACAGGGAGGGAATTCACCCCTCCACTTT,CASSYVTPGQGGNSPLHF,TRBV6-9,few,TRBJ1-6,TRBD1
TGTGCCAGCAGTCCGGGTTTGGGGTTTAAAGCTTTCTTT,CASSPGLGFKAFF,TRBV6-1,few,TRBJ1-1,-
TGCGCCAGCAGTGAGTCGGGGACCGCGGCTAAACTTTACGAGCAGTACTTC,CASSESGTAAKLYEQYF,TRBV5-1,once,TRBJ2-7,-
TGTGCCAGCAGCTTAGGGGGCGGGAGCGGGGAGACCCAGTACTTC,CASSLGGGSGETQYF,TRBV7-3,few,TRBJ2-5,-